This TCR beta chain was profiled in a study of T cells in Graves' hyperthyroidism and ophthalmopathy. The germline V gene encodes CDR1 SGDLS and CDR2 YYNGEE. With 2 bases clipped from V and 7 bases from J, the junction kept 5 bases outside the gene matches. The CDR3 loop spans 13 amino acids. Findings of the study overall: Ophthalmopathy was told apart from stable hyperthyroidism by a 13 V-J model. It was a median around 6 months before onset that the model predicted ophthalmopathy.

The TCR beta CDR3 regions underwent amplification using RNA transcripts as the source. When the TCR CDR3 underwent first-round RT-PCR, the HTBI primer set was used. Each CDR3 protein gets one entry after TCRdb re-called the multiplex PCR reads with MiXCR. The sample consists of over 700,000 distinct CDR3 sequences, roughly 40% of them appearing once. On this clonotype: The antigen remains unidentified.

Sequencing input: blood. V gene TRBV9 combines with J gene TRBJ2-7; 8 bases line up with TRBD1. The receptor was isolated from a man between 18 and 29 years old with Graves' hyperthyroidism. The DNA for the CDR3 is TGTGCCAGCAGCGTGACAGGGGCACGGGAGCAGTACTTC. This codes for CASSVTGAREQYF.